This passage covers 5 T cell receptor beta chains from one sample sequenced in a study of OX40 agonist ivuxolimab in advanced cancers. Only in-frame clones appear in the TCRdb table, and some are missing; sequencing was by immunoSEQ multiplex PCR. The profile shows some 52,000 clones, roughly 91% of them singletons. The sample here was CD4+ or CD8+ T cells sorted from blood, taken in a trial of the OX40 agonist ivuxolimab. These receptors came from an adult with an advanced solid tumor such as melanoma, head and neck, liver or kidney cancer.

The chain has TRBV7-9 and TRBJ2-7; D perhaps matches TRBD2 (6 bases). CDR3 size: 12 residues. The V gene lost 4 bases and the J gene lost 3 bases, with 7 bases spanning the gap. Germline V lookup: CDR1 SEHNR, CDR2 FQNEAQ (reference sequence). DNA for the CDR3: TGTGCCAGCAGCTGGGAGGACTACGAGCAGTACTTC. Translated, it gives CASSWEDYEQYF.

The chain has TRBV6-1 and TRBJ2-3, with 7 bases matching TRBD2. Trimming removed 2 bases from V and 2 bases from J; junction bases left unmatched: 7. The CDR3 totals 16 residues. Germline values: CDR1 MNHNS, CDR2 SASEGT. The CDR3 DNA reads as TGTGCCAGCAGTGAATTCCTAGCGGAACACACAGATACGCAGTATTTT. Its translation is CASSEFLAEHTDTQYF.

This chain uses TRBV5-6 with TRBJ2-2, with a tentative D call TRBD2 (6 bases). Germline V gene data show CDR1 as SGHDT and CDR2 as YYEEEE. Trimming took 2 bases from V and 5 from J, leaving 13 bases between them. The length of the CDR3 is 15 residues. CDR3 nucleotide sequence: TGTGCCAGCAGCTTCGGGGGAGGAGGTACCGGGGAGCTGTTTTTT. Its translation: CASSFGGGGTGELFF.

The chain joins TRBV19 to TRBJ2-2; the D is unclear. The V gene's germline CDR1 is LNHDA and CDR2 SQIVND (reference sequence). Trimming cost V 1 base and J 4 bases, with 19 bases left between them. This CDR3 spans 18 amino acids. CDR3 loop: CASSIADAWVDSTGELFF. Written as DNA, the CDR3 is TGTGCCAGTAGTATAGCCGACGCCTGGGTCGATTCCACCGGGGAGCTGTTTTTT.

This chain connects TRBV7-8 to TRBJ1-1, with 7 nucleotides matching TRBD1. CDR1 is SGHVS, CDR2 FQNEAQ, per germline. The CDR3 covers 14 residues. Losses at the gene ends were 5 bases for V and 1 base for J; bases not matched to a gene: 4. CDR3 sequence (DNA): TGTGCCAGCAGCAAGGGACAGTCGAACACTGAAGCTTTCTTT. This encodes CASSKGQSNTEAFF. The entire variable domain, with the rest obtained from reference TRBV7-8 and TRBJ1-1, is as follows: GAGVSQSPRYKVAKRGQDVALRCDPISGHVSLFWYQQALGQGPEFLTYFQNEAQLDKSGLPSDRFFAERPEGSVSTLKIQRTQQEDSAVYLCASSKGQSNTEAFFGQGTRLTVV.